This TCR beta chain was observed in a study of CD8+CD57+ T cells in acquired aplastic anemia. Genomic DNA served as template for TCR beta VDJ and CDR3 profiling. TCRdb re-called the reads through MiXCR, storing one row per CDR3 protein. The repertoire has 150,000 to 200,000 distinct CDR3 sequences, less than 65% of them found once; the top ten carry roughly 50%. This clonotype was counted a few times. The V gene's germline CDR1 is DFQATT and CDR2 SNEGSKA (reference sequence). The CDR3 has 13 amino acids. J gave up 3 bases and V 7 bases, and 7 bases lay outside the gene matches. The rearrangement links TRBV20-1 to TRBJ2-7; 9 positions match TRBD2. The source is a human donor with severe aplastic anemia or a healthy control (not recorded which). The sequencing sample was made of sorted CD4+, CD8+, or CD8+CD57+ T cells (not recorded which) from PBMCs. The CDR3 DNA reads as TGCAGTGGGCGGGGGGGGTTGAACTACGAGCAGTACTTC. Residues: CSGRGGLNYEQYF.